The 10 T cell receptor beta chains below all came from one sample that was sequenced in a study of blood T cell repertoires in COVID-19 (dated by TCRdb to about 2020). The protocol used for the library was the immunoSEQ multiplex PCR assay. TCRdb mirrors the immuneACCESS table, restricted to in-frame sequences. Some clones are absent from its copies; in checked studies, under half trace to an unresolved V gene, and the reason for the others is unknown. The sample table records 140,000 to 150,000 clones; approximately 88% of these occur just once. The top ten clones comprise just under 0.95% of the sample. Input material: peripheral blood. Source of these receptors: a woman aged 50 to 65 with acute or convalescent COVID-19.

The CDR3 here is CAWSIYGDTYTGELFF. The CDR3 DNA follows: TGTGCCTGGAGTATATACGGGGACACTTACACCGGGGAGCTGTTTTTT. The chain recombines TRBV30 with TRBJ2-2; TRBD1 might be the D (6 bases). Germline CDR1 reads GTSNPN; CDR2 reads SVGIG (reference sequence). The CDR3 has 16 residues. V was clipped by 2 bases and J by 3 bases, with 16 bases between them.

This chain links TRBV7-2 with TRBJ1-2; D unclear. In germline, CDR1 is SGHTA, CDR2 FQGNSA. V lost 2 bases to trimming and J lost 8 bases, with 15 bases between them. CDR3 size: 14 residues. The CDR3 here is CASSLPGGIRGYTF. The CDR3 DNA sequence: TGTGCCAGCAGCTTACCCGGAGGGATAAGAGGCTACACCTTC.

This chain joins TRBV11-2 and TRBJ2-1; the match to TRBD2 covers 9 bases. CDR1 is SGHAT, CDR2 FQNNGV, per germline. CDR3 size: 14 residues. V trimming: 4 bases; J trimming: 7 bases; junction bases outside the gene matches: 5. The CDR3 protein is CASSYQRGVNEQFF. Here the CDR3 DNA reads TGTGCCAGCAGCTACCAGCGGGGGGTGAATGAGCAGTTCTTC.

The chain joins TRBV28 to TRBJ2-1; 12 bases are shared with TRBD2. Trimming took 7 bases from V and 9 from J; bases not matched to a gene: 10. Germline values: CDR1 MDHEN, CDR2 SYDVKM. The CDR3 length is 15 residues. The CDR3 loop reads CASILSSGGASEQFF. In DNA, the CDR3 is TGTGCCAGCATCCTATCTAGCGGGGGGGCGAGTGAGCAGTTCTTC.

The V and J genes are TRBV6-6 and TRBJ1-5; 11 bases are a match to TRBD1. The CDR3 is 16 amino acids. Germline assignment: CDR1 MNHNY and CDR2 SVGAGI (reference sequence). The ends lost 8 bases at V and 0 bases at J; junction bases unmatched: 6. The CDR3 loop is CASGQGAHNSNQPQHF. CDR3 nucleotides: TGTGCCAGCGGACAGGGGGCCCACAATAGCAATCAGCCCCAGCATTTT.

The chain couples TRBV30 to TRBJ2-3, with TRBD2 matching 11 bases. This CDR3 is built from 14 residues. The V gene's germline CDR1 is GTSNPN and CDR2 SVGIG (reference sequence). V shed 3 bases and J 9 bases; nucleotides not matched to a gene: 8. The CDR3 DNA reads TGTGCCTGGAGGGTAGCGGGGGGGCCGAAGACGCAGTATTTT. This encodes CAWRVAGGPKTQYF. The whole variable domain, remainder taken from reference TRBV30 and TRBJ2-3, is SQTIHQWPATLVQPVGSPLSLECTVEGTSNPNLYWYRQAAGRGLQLLFYSVGIGQISSEVPQNLSASRPQDRQFILSSKKLLLSDSGFYLCAWRVAGGPKTQYFGPGTRLTVL.

The chain joins TRBV5-4 to TRBJ2-3; no firm D call. This CDR3 region has 14 residues. The V end was cut by 1 base, the J end by 0 bases, with 6 bases between. Germline assignment: CDR1 SGHNT and CDR2 YYREEE (reference sequence). The CDR3, as DNA: TGTGCCAGCAGCTTGCCGACTAGCACAGATACGCAGTATTTT. It yields the protein CASSLPTSTDTQYF.

This rearrangement joins TRBV19 to TRBJ1-1; 9 nucleotides align to TRBD1. Trimming cost V 6 bases and J 4 bases; bases outside gene matches: 6. The germline V gene has CDR1 LNHDA and CDR2 SQIVND (reference sequence). The CDR3 totals 14 residues. The CDR3 region is CASRPRDRATEAFF. CDR3 DNA sequence: TGTGCCAGTAGGCCCCGGGACAGGGCCACTGAAGCTTTCTTT.

The J gene is TRBJ2-7, the V gene TRBV11-1; 9 nucleotides line up with TRBD1. V shed 6 bases and J 0 bases; nucleotides not matched to a gene: 9. Germline V gives CDR1 SGHAT, CDR2 FQDESV (reference sequence). The CDR3 contains 16 residues. This chain's CDR3 is CASSPRPGQGSYEQYF. CDR3 bases: TGTGCCAGCAGTCCCAGACCGGGACAGGGCTCCTACGAGCAGTACTTC.

The V gene is TRBV20-1, the J gene TRBJ2-3; D is ambiguous. CDR1 DFQATT and CDR2 SNEGSKA come from the germline V gene (reference sequence). With 8 bases removed from V and 4 bases from J, the gap between germline ends came to 10 bases. The CDR3 contains 11 residues. The DNA for the CDR3 is TGCAGTTGTTTCATCCCAGATACGCAGTATTTT. Amino acid sequence: CSCFIPDTQYF.